The clone carrying this T cell receptor beta chain was seen repeatedly, ten times or more. The target antigen is unknown. This record belongs to a study of regulatory T cells in long-lasting Graves disease. About the research overall: Graves' patients who were just diagnosed had used antithyroid drugs for under 3 months. Overall study results and limits: There was favoring of TRBV28, TRBJ1-2 and TRBJ2-5 in persistent disease. Persistent Graves' cases showed lower TCR diversity than newly diagnosed cases.

The CDR3 extends over 18 amino acids. The germline gives CDR1 MDHEN, CDR2 SYDVKM. Trimming cost V 1 base and J 1 base; bases outside gene matches: 7. In building TCR beta libraries, iRepertoire HTBI primers were used together with Arm-PCR of CDR3 regions. TCRdb itself ran the multiplex PCR reads through MiXCR, one entry per CDR3 protein. In the table there are hundreds of thousands of distinct CDR3 sequences, roughly 16% of which are singletons. This sample's time point: newly diagnosed GD, antithyroid drugs for less than 3 months. After RNA was extracted from PBMCs, the TCR library was made from it. Investigators report Graves' disease was diagnosed under American Thyroid Association guidelines.

Sequencing was performed on peripheral blood mononuclear cells (PBMCs), taken at new diagnosis, from a patient treated with antithyroid drugs. V and J are TRBV28 and TRBJ2-2, with TRBD1 matching over 9 bases. The clonotype was recovered from a female donor with Graves disease. CDR3 sequence reads: CASSLSSTGQGNTGELFF. As DNA, the CDR3 is TGTGCCAGCAGTTTATCCAGCACGGGACAGGGGAACACCGGGGAGCTGTTTTTT.